The source of this TCR beta chain is a study of blood T cell repertoires in COVID-19 (dated by TCRdb to 2020 to 2022). Context from the whole study: The collaborator samples originated in the United States, Italy and Spain and spanned the acute and convalescent phases of COVID-19. Nearly every sample came with metadata listing a de-identified subject ID, COVID-19 status, age in years and sex. HLA class I and class II types, where available, came from metadata supplied by the sample provider rather than from assay-based typing. The material from the prospective study consisted of cDNA or gDNA derived from T cells, B-cell-depleted T cells, or PBMCs. Samples came from the ongoing ImmuneRACE study (first 160 participants) plus 1,254 subjects from 6 global collaborators. The repertoires were made available in a free public database intended to serve as a resource for research on the immune response to SARS-CoV-2. The dataset comprised deeply sampled blood TCRbeta repertoires from subjects exposed to, actively infected with, or recovered from COVID-19.

Comment on this clone: It has no known antigen specificity. Per-nucleotide qualities are absent, and no much larger clonotype sits a single base away.

The CDR3, cysteine through phenylalanine, is 14 amino acids long. CDR3 DNA is the only sequence kept; it has 42 bases, read in frame from the first base. Trimming takes 0 bases from V and 14 bases from J, and the germline ends sit 17 bases apart. The germline V gene (reference sequence) yields LGHDT for CDR1 and YNNKEL for CDR2. The immunoSEQ Assay, a bias-controlled multiplex PCR, was used to amplify TCRbeta CDR3 regions from genomic DNA. Under the source paper's analysis protocol: The number of nucleated cells in each sample was estimated from the amplification of reference gene primers within the assay. Sequence reads were collapsed and filtered to measure the absolute abundance of every unique TCRbeta CDR3 rearrangement. For each sample, productive Simpson clonality was calculated by taking the square root of Simpson's diversity index across productive rearrangements. Sourced from immuneACCESS, this table was stored by TCRdb with only in-frame sequences that have V and J called. A share of the clones is absent; for the studies checked, an unresolved V gene accounts for under half, and the remainder has no known explanation. V, J and clone size are taken as reported in that table, and D and trimming were inferred from the DNA itself. The sample table records some 70,000 clones; over 80% of these occur just once. The ten top clones hold over 6.5% of the sample.

The full study reports these points: How much clinical and demographic metadata was included differed by source and by participant, and the metadata was provided uncurated.

The collaborating institutions used their own protocols to collect whole blood in K2EDTA tubes. Collaborator samples were shipped for TCRbeta analysis as frozen whole blood, isolated PBMCs, or DNA extracted from either sample type. Recombination linked TRBV3-1 (or the pseudogene TRBV3-2) to TRBJ2-1, with TRBD1 perhaps the D gene, on 5 matching bases. The sequence derives from a woman of 80 years or more with active COVID-19. The sequencing sample was made of peripheral blood. The nucleotide sequence reads TGTGCCAGCAGCCAAGATACCAGGGTTGGCAGGGAGTTCTTC. Its translation is CASSQDTRVGREFF.